A selection of T cell receptor beta chains follows, all from one sample in a study of T cells in Graves' hyperthyroidism and ophthalmopathy. One entry per CDR3 protein results from TCRdb running MiXCR on the multiplex PCR reads. The repertoire holds fewer than 600,000 distinct CDR3 sequences, approximately 15% seen once, with around a sixth in the top ten. Input material: blood. The receptors originated from a woman under 30 with Graves' hyperthyroidism. The CDR3 runs from the conserved cysteine through the conserved F or W. The D gene is left open where the match is weak. Rows give clone size only sometimes, using once, few, many, or a class for an expanded clone.

clone_size | j_call | v_call | d_call | cdr3_nt | cdr3_aa
many | TRBJ2-1 | TRBV12-3/TRBV12-4 | TRBD2 | TGTGCCAGCAGTCTAGCGGGAGCACGGGGCAATGAGCAGTTCTTC | CASSLAGARGNEQFF
few | TRBJ2-1 | TRBV19 | TRBD2 | TGTGCCAGTAGCCCAGCGGGAGAAGCCTACAATGAGCAGTTCTTC | CASSPAGEAYNEQFF
many | TRBJ1-2 | TRBV12-3/TRBV12-4 | TRBD1 | TGTGCCAGCAGTATGGGACAGGGGGCTGGCTACACCTTC | CASSMGQGAGYTF
. | TRBJ2-2 | TRBV30 | TRBD1 | TGTGCCTGGGCTACAGGGGGTTCTAGCGGGGAGCTGTTTTTT | CAWATGGSSGELFF
few | TRBJ2-1 | TRBV9 | TRBD2 | TGTGCCAGCAGCGTAGAGGGACTAGCCCACCTACAAGACGATGAGCAGTTCTTC | CASSVEGLAHLQDDEQFF
. | TRBJ1-5 | TRBV30 | . | TGTGCCTGGAGTCGCGGGGAAGAGCAGCCCCAGCATTTT | CAWSRGEEQPQHF
few | TRBJ2-2 | TRBV5-1 | TRBD1 | TGCGCCAGCAGCCCGGACAGGGGCCCCGGGGAGCTGTTTTTT | CASSPDRGPGELFF
many | TRBJ2-7 | TRBV30 | TRBD2 | TGTGCTGGAGGACTAGCTGAGTACGAGCAGTACTTC | CAGGLAEYEQYF
many | TRBJ2-3 | TRBV7-9 | TRBD2 | TGTGCCAGCAGCTCATCGGGACTAGCGGGAGGAAATACAGATACGCAGTATTTT | CASSSSGLAGGNTDTQYF
few | TRBJ2-1 | TRBV3-1 | TRBD2 | TGTGCCAGCAGCCGGACTAGCACCTACAATGAGCAGTTCTTC | CASSRTSTYNEQFF
. | TRBJ2-1 | TRBV10-3 | . | TGTGCCAACAAGGGTCTTGAGGATGAGCAGTTCTTC | CANKGLEDEQFF
. | TRBJ1-4 | TRBV20-1 | . | TGCAGTGCTAGAGTGGCAGAAAAACTGTTTTTT | CSARVAEKLFF
many | TRBJ2-7 | TRBV12-3/TRBV12-4 | TRBD2 | TGTGCCAGCAGTCCGCCTGGACTAGCGGGGACCTACGAGCAGTACTTC | CASSPPGLAGTYEQYF
few | TRBJ1-1 | TRBV4-1 | . | TGCGCCAGCAGCCCACAAGGGTCGGGCAACACTGAAGCTTCCTTT | CASSPQGSGNTEASF
many | TRBJ2-7 | TRBV6-1 | . | TGTGCCACCGCGGGACTTGGGGGGCGTACTGGATACGAGCAGTACTTC | CATAGLGGRTGYEQYF
. | TRBJ1-5 | TRBV7-8 | TRBD1 | TGTGCCAGCAGCTTAGAGCCGGGACAGGGCGGGGGGCCCCAGCATTTT | CASSLEPGQGGGPQHF
many | TRBJ1-1 | TRBV3-1 | . | TGTGCCAGCAGCCAAGACAGGTCTGAAGCTTTCTTT | CASSQDRSEAFF
. | TRBJ1-2 | TRBV27 | . | TGTGCCAGCAGTTTATCTTCTCGCGGTGGCTACACCTTC | CASSLSSRGGYTF
few | TRBJ1-1 | TRBV6-1 | . | TGTGCCAGGTCACAGGGACCAGGCACTGAAGCTTTCTTT | CARSQGPGTEAFF
. | TRBJ2-7 | TRBV7-3 | . | TGTGCCAGCAGCCCATTCGGTGGGAGTCCGTACGAGCAGTACTTC | CASSPFGGSPYEQYF
many | TRBJ2-3 | TRBV18 | . | TGTGCCAGCTCACCAGACCTAGCGCCAGATACGCAGTATTTT | CASSPDLAPDTQYF
. | TRBJ1-4 | TRBV4-1 | . | TGCGCCAGCAGCCAAGATCTTCACGGAAAATTTGAAAAACTGTTTTTT | CASSQDLHGKFEKLFF
many | TRBJ2-2 | TRBV12-3/TRBV12-4 | . | TGTGCCAGCAGTTCCGGTGTAGTCGCCGGGGAGCTGTTTTTT | CASSSGVVAGELFF
few | TRBJ2-1 | TRBV20-1 | TRBD2 | TGCAGTGCCATCACAATTCGGACTAGCGGGAGGTTCAATGAGCAGTTCTTC | CSAITIRTSGRFNEQFF
many | TRBJ2-2 | TRBV5-8 | . | TGTGCCAGCAGCTTATTAGGGTTTAACAACGGGGAGCTGTTTTTT | CASSLLGFNNGELFF
many | TRBJ1-6 | TRBV27 | . | TGTGCCAGCAGTTTCCAGGGTCGAGGACTCCACTTT | CASSFQGRGLHF
many | TRBJ2-7 | TRBV11-3 | . | TGTGCCAGCAGCCAGAACCTTTACGAGCAGTACTTC | CASSQNLYEQYF
few | TRBJ2-5 | TRBV20-1 | TRBD2 | TGCAGTGCCACCGTAGCGGGAGGGGGGGAGACCCAGTACTTC | CSATVAGGGETQYF
. | TRBJ2-3 | TRBV2 | TRBD2 | TGTGCCAGCAACCTAGCGGGAGGGATAGATACGCAGTATTTT | CASNLAGGIDTQYF
many | TRBJ1-1 | TRBV24-1 | . | TGTGCCACCAAGGGGGGAACGGGGAACACTGAAGCTTTCTTT | CATKGGTGNTEAFF
many | TRBJ2-1 | TRBV20-1 | . | TGCAGTGCTAGACCCTACGGGAGCCGGGTTGGTGAGCAGTTCTTC | CSARPYGSRVGEQFF